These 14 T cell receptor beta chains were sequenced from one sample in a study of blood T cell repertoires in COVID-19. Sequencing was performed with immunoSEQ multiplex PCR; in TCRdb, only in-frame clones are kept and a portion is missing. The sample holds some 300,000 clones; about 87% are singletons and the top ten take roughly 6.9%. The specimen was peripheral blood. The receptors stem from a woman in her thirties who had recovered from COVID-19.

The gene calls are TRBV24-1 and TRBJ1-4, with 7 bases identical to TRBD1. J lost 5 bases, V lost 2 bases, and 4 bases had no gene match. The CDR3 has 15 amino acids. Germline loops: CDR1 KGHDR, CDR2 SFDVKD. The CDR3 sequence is CATSDSRTGNEKLFF. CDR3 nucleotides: TGTGCCACCAGTGATTCTCGGACAGGAAATGAAAAACTGTTTTTT.

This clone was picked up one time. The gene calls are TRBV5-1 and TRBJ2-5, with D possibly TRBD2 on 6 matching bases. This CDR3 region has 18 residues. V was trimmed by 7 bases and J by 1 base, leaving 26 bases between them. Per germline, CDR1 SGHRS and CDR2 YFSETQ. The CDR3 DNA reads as TGCGCCAGCGGACCCTGGAGCAGCGGGCCTGAAACCCAAGAGACCCAGTACTTC. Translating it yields CASGPWSSGPETQETQYF.

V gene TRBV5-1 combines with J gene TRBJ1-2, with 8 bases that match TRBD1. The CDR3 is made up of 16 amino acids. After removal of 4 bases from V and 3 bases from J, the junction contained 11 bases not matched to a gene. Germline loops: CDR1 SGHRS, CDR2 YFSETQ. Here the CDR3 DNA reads TGCGCCAGCAGCCACAAACAGGGGGAATTTCACTATGGCTACACCTTC. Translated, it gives CASSHKQGEFHYGYTF.

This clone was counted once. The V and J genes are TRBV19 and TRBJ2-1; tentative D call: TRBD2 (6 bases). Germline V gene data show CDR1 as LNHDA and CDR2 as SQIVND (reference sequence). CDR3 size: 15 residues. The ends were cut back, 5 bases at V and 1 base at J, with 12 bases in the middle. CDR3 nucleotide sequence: TGTGCCAGTAGTGAATTAGCGGTTTCCTACAATGAGCAGTTCTTC. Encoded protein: CASSELAVSYNEQFF.

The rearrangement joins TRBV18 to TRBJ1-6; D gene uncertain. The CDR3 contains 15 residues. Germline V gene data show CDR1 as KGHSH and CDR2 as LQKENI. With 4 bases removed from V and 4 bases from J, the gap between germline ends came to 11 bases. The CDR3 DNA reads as TGTGCCAGCTCACGAATCCAGGATTATAATTCACCCCTCCACTTT. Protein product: CASSRIQDYNSPLHF.

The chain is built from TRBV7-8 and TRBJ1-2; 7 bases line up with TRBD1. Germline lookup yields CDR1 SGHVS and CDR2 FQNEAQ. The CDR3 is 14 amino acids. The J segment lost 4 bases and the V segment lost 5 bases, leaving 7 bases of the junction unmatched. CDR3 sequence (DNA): TGTGCCAGCAGCGGGAAACAGGGGATCTATGGCTACACCTTC. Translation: CASSGKQGIYGYTF.

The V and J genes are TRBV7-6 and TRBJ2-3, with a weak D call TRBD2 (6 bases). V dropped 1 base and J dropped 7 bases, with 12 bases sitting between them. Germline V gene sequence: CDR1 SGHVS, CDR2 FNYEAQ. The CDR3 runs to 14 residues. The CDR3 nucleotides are TGTGCCAGCAGCTTAGACGGAGGGGCTTATACGCAGTATTTT. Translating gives CASSLDGGAYTQYF.

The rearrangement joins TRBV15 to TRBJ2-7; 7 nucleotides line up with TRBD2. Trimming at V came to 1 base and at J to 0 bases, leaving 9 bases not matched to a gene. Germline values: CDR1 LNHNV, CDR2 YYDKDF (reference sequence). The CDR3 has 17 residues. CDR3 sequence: CATSRGSGRGDSYEQYF. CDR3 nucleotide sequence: TGTGCCACCAGCAGAGGGTCGGGTCGGGGGGACTCCTACGAGCAGTACTTC.

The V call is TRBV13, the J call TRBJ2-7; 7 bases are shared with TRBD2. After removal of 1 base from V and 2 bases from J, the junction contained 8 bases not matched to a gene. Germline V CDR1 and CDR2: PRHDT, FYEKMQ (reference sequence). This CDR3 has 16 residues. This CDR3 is CASSLAGGISTYEQYF. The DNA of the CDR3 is TGTGCCAGCAGCTTAGCGGGGGGAATATCTACCTACGAGCAGTACTTC.

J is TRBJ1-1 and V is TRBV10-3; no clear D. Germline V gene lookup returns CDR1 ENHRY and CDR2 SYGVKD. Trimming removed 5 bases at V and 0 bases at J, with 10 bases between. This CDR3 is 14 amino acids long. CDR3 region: CAISIQNMNTEAFF. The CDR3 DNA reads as TGTGCCATCAGTATTCAGAACATGAACACTGAAGCTTTCTTT.

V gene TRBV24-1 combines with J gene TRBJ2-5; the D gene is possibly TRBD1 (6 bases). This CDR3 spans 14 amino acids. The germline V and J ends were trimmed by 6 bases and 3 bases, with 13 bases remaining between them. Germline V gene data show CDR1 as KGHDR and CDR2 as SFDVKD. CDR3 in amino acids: CATSPRGQEETQYF. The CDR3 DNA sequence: TGTGCCACCAGTCCTAGGGGACAAGAAGAGACCCAGTACTTC.

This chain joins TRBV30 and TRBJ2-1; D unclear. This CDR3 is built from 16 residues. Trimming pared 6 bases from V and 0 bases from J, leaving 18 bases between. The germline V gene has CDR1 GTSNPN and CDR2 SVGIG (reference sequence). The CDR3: CACSPRAASSYNEQFF. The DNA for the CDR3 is TGTGCCTGCAGCCCCCGCGCTGCTAGCTCCTACAATGAGCAGTTCTTC.

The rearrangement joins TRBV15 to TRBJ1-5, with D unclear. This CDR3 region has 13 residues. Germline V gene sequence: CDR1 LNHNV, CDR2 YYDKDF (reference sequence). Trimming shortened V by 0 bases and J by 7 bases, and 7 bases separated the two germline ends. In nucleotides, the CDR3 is TGTGCCACCAGCAGAGATCTCAGGCAGCCCCAGCATTTT. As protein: CATSRDLRQPQHF.

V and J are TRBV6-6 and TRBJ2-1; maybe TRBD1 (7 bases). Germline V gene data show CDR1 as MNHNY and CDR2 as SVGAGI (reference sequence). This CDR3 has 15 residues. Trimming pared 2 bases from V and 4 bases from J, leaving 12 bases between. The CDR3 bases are TGTGCCAGCAGTTACCGGGGGACAGCTTACAATGAGCAGTTCTTC. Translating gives CASSYRGTAYNEQFF.